Each of the 28 T cell receptor beta chains below was sequenced from the same sample in a study of ipilimumab plus nivolumab after autologous stem cell transplantation. Generated by immunoSEQ multiplex PCR, the TCRdb table keeps only in-frame clones and is missing some. Counted here are over 15,000 clones, 65% to 85% occurring once; the ten biggest clones make up about 6.4%. Here the sequenced sample was PBMCs, taken in a trial of ipilimumab plus nivolumab as post-transplant consolidation. The receptor set was obtained from a male donor with diffuse large B-cell lymphoma.

V usage is TRBV10-2 and J usage is TRBJ2-3, with no clear D. CDR1 is WSHSY, CDR2 SAAADI, per germline. The ends were cut back, 0 bases at V and 8 bases at J, with 9 bases in the middle. The CDR3 length is 13 residues. As DNA, the CDR3 is TGCGCCAGCAGTGAGTCTAGGCGACCTACGCAGTATTTT. Translated: CASSESRRPTQYF.

The J gene is TRBJ1-3, the V gene TRBV6-5; the D gene is possibly TRBD1 (6 bases). The length of the CDR3 is 15 residues. Germline lookup yields CDR1 MNHEY and CDR2 SVGAGI. Trimming stripped 5 bases from V and 4 bases from J, with 15 bases between. This CDR3 reads CASSKTGQMGNTIYF. The CDR3 nucleotides are TGTGCCAGCAGTAAGACCGGACAGATGGGAAACACCATATATTTT.

The chain joins TRBV2 to TRBJ2-7; no definite D call. V was trimmed by 5 bases and J by 0 bases, leaving 5 bases between them. The CDR3 sequence is 12 residues long. Germline lookup yields CDR1 SNHLY and CDR2 FYNNEI. The CDR3 spells CASSPSSYEQYF. As DNA, the CDR3 is TGTGCCAGCAGTCCGAGCTCCTACGAGCAGTACTTC.

This sequence joins TRBV6-1 and TRBJ1-1, with TRBD1 as a possible D gene (5 bases). Germline V CDR1 and CDR2: MNHNS, SASEGT. This CDR3 has 14 amino acids. V dropped 8 bases and J dropped 4 bases, with 17 bases sitting between them. The CDR3, as DNA: TGTGCCAGCTTTATTTCCCCCGGGGGCACTGAAGCTTTCTTT. This sequence encodes CASFISPGGTEAFF.

V and J are TRBV10-3 and TRBJ1-1, with D perhaps TRBD1 (6 bases). CDR1 and CDR2 (germline): ENHRY, SYGVKD. This CDR3 is 12 amino acids long. Trimming pared 3 bases from V and 7 bases from J, leaving 9 bases between. The CDR3 bases are TGTGCCATCAGTGAAGGGGGGGATGAAGCTTTCTTT. Residues: CAISEGGDEAFF.

The chain is built from TRBV7-9 and TRBJ1-2, with 8 bases lining up with TRBD1. The V gene end was trimmed by 1 base and the J gene end by 4 bases; junction bases not matched to a gene: 11. Germline lookup yields CDR1 SEHNR and CDR2 FQNEAQ (reference sequence). This CDR3 spans 17 amino acids. CDR3 sequence: CASSLVPGGGFGYGYTF. The CDR3 DNA reads TGTGCCAGCAGCTTAGTTCCAGGGGGCGGATTTGGCTATGGCTACACCTTC.

The rearrangement joins TRBV29-1 to TRBJ2-7, with D perhaps given as TRBD1 or TRBD2 (5 bases each). V was shortened by 6 bases and J by 4 bases, with 25 bases between the two germline ends. This CDR3 comprises 16 residues. CDR1 is SQVTM and CDR2 is ANQGSEA in the germline V gene. CDR3 sequence reads: CSVRDHFLLLDYEQYF. CDR3 DNA sequence: TGCAGCGTCCGGGACCATTTCCTCCTGTTGGATTACGAGCAGTACTTC.

The J gene is TRBJ1-6, the V gene TRBV7-9, with D unclear. V was clipped by 5 bases and J by 9 bases, with 20 bases between them. The CDR3 loop spans 16 amino acids. The germline gives CDR1 SEHNR, CDR2 FQNEAQ (reference sequence). The CDR3 nucleotides read TGTGCCAGCAGCCCCCCCGAGGCCTCTCTCGGTTCACCCCTCCACTTT. This sequence encodes CASSPPEASLGSPLHF.

There are a few counts of this clone. This sequence joins TRBV7-9 and TRBJ1-6; no clear D. The V and J ends lost 4 bases and 7 bases respectively, with 14 bases between them. CDR3 length: 15 residues. Germline V gene sequence: CDR1 SEHNR, CDR2 FQNEAQ (reference sequence). The CDR3 DNA follows: TGTGCCAGCAGCTCTCAAGGGCCTGGGAATTCACCCCTCCACTTT. Translated, it gives CASSSQGPGNSPLHF.

Concerning this clone itself: Possible read error: a much larger clone is one base away. The CDR3 DNA reads as TGTGCCAGTAGTATAGATTACAGGGGGGTGTCCCAGCCCCAGCATTTT. Its translation: CASSIDYRGVSQPQHF. V and J are TRBV19 and TRBJ1-5, with 8 nucleotides matching TRBD1. This CDR3 is built from 16 residues. V gave up 0 bases and J gave up 7 bases; unmatched junction bases: 8. Per germline, CDR1 LNHDA and CDR2 SQIVND (reference sequence).

Here the CDR3 DNA reads TGTGCCAGCAGCGTTGGGGGGGCGAGTACGCAGTATTTT. Translated: CASSVGGASTQYF. V usage is TRBV9 and J usage is TRBJ2-3; D may be TRBD2 (7 bases). V lost 2 bases and J lost 8, with 12 bases in between. There are 13 residues in the CDR3. Germline-derived CDR1 and CDR2 are SGDLS and YYNGEE.

The chain has TRBV4-1 and TRBJ1-2; the D is unclear. V gave up 0 bases and J gave up 6 bases, with 11 bases separating them. CDR1 is MGHRA, CDR2 YSYEKL, per germline. The CDR3 consists of 14 residues. In nucleotides, the CDR3 is TGCGCCAGCAGCCAAGATAGGCAGGCTGATGGCTACACCTTC. Amino acids: CASSQDRQADGYTF.

CDR3 sequence: CASSFGQALNTEAFF. CDR3 coding DNA: TGTGCCAGCAGCTTCGGACAGGCCCTGAACACTGAAGCTTTCTTT. This chain joins TRBV7-2 and TRBJ1-1, with 7 bases fitting TRBD1. The V gene's germline CDR1 is SGHTA and CDR2 FQGNSA. The CDR3 consists of 15 residues. V gave up 3 bases and J gave up 0 bases; unmatched junction bases: 4.

Regarding this clone: This same CDR3 is encoded by further DNA sequences in the sample. This rearrangement joins TRBV4-1 to TRBJ1-5; D is perhaps TRBD1 (6 bases). Per the germline V gene, CDR1 is MGHRA and CDR2 is YSYEKL. This CDR3 contains 15 residues. Trimming pared 0 bases from V and 6 bases from J, leaving 12 bases between. This chain's CDR3 is CASSQEHRVGQPQHF. DNA of the CDR3: TGCGCCAGCAGCCAAGAACACAGGGTGGGTCAGCCCCAGCATTTT.

J is TRBJ1-5 and V is TRBV12-5, with a weak D call TRBD1 (5 bases). The CDR3 totals 13 residues. Germline CDR1 reads LGHNT; CDR2 reads FRNRAP. The germline V and J ends were trimmed by 11 bases and 5 bases, with 16 bases remaining between them. The chain's CDR3 is CAPPGGSHQPQHF. The CDR3 DNA is TGTGCTCCGCCCGGGGGGAGCCATCAGCCCCAGCATTTT.

J is TRBJ2-7 and V is TRBV5-1, with a tentative D call TRBD1 (5 bases). Germline V lookup: CDR1 SGHRS, CDR2 YFSETQ. This CDR3 is 14 amino acids long. Trimming shortened V by 3 bases and J by 5 bases, and 15 bases separated the two germline ends. CDR3 region: CASSSPRGRNEQYF. The CDR3, as DNA: TGCGCCAGCAGCTCTCCAAGGGGCCGGAACGAGCAGTACTTC.

The rearrangement joins TRBV18 to TRBJ2-5, with 7 bases fitting TRBD1. This CDR3 has 15 residues. Germline-derived CDR1 and CDR2 are KGHSH and LQKENI. The V and J ends lost 3 bases and 3 bases, in that order; junction bases with no gene match: 7. CDR3 protein: CASSPDRSYKETQYF. CDR3 in DNA: TGTGCCAGCTCACCGGACAGGAGTTACAAAGAGACCCAGTACTTC.

This CDR3 reads CASSEGTGVNTEAFF. The CDR3 nucleotides read TGTGCCAGCAGTGAGGGGACAGGGGTGAACACTGAAGCTTTCTTT. The gene calls are TRBV6-1 and TRBJ1-1; TRBD1 agrees at 10 bases. CDR1 MNHNS and CDR2 SASEGT come from the germline V gene. J gave up 0 bases and V 3 bases, and 1 base lay outside the gene matches. This CDR3 comprises 15 residues.

This clone has only a few counts. The V call is TRBV19, the J call TRBJ2-1, with a tentative D call TRBD1 (6 bases). CDR1 and CDR2 from the germline V gene are LNHDA and SQIVND (reference sequence). The CDR3 spans 12 residues. The ends were cut back, 3 bases at V and 10 bases at J, with 10 bases in the middle. CDR3 sequence reads: CASSIRGWEQFF. The CDR3 DNA is TGTGCCAGTAGTATCAGGGGTTGGGAGCAGTTCTTC.

The chain carries TRBV14 and TRBJ2-7; 7 positions match TRBD2. The CDR3 spans 13 residues. In germline, CDR1 is SGHDN, CDR2 FVKESK. After removal of 1 base from V and 6 bases from J, the junction contained 3 bases not matched to a gene. The CDR3 DNA reads as TGTGCCAGCAGCCAAGTCCGCGGGGGCGAGCAGTACTTC. Translating gives CASSQVRGGEQYF.

V is TRBV5-8 and J is TRBJ2-5, with D possibly being TRBD1 or TRBD2 (5 bases each). The CDR3 consists of 15 residues. V shed 0 bases and J shed 7 bases, with 16 bases lying between them. Germline values: CDR1 SGHTS, CDR2 YDEGEE. The CDR3 here is CASSLAGVGAGTQYF. As DNA, the CDR3 is TGTGCCAGCAGCTTGGCTGGAGTCGGGGCCGGGACCCAGTACTTC.

V and J are TRBV7-6 and TRBJ2-7, with D perhaps matching TRBD2 (6 bases). V was trimmed by 4 bases and J by 2 bases, leaving 9 bases between them. Germline V gives CDR1 SGHVS, CDR2 FNYEAQ. CDR3 length: 13 amino acids. The CDR3 loop is CASSWGLAYEQYF. The CDR3 DNA is TGTGCCAGCAGCTGGGGACTCGCCTACGAGCAGTACTTC.

The J gene is TRBJ2-5, the V gene TRBV29-1; no clear D gene. The germline V gene encodes CDR1 SQVTM and CDR2 ANQGSEA. The V gene lost 2 bases and the J gene lost 4 bases, with 11 bases spanning the gap. CDR3 length: 13 amino acids. The CDR3 DNA reads TGCAGCGTTGAACCTTCAGGCACAGAGACCCAGTACTTC. This gives the protein CSVEPSGTETQYF.

This sequence joins TRBV14 and TRBJ1-1, with D possibly being TRBD1 (5 bases). CDR3 length: 13 residues. CDR1 and CDR2 (germline): SGHDN, FVKESK. The V end lost 2 bases, the J end lost 7 bases, and 11 bases lay between the germline ends. The CDR3 protein is CASSQFPGLEAFF. The CDR3 region has the DNA TGTGCCAGCAGCCAATTTCCGGGACTTGAAGCTTTCTTT.

This chain joins TRBV2 and TRBJ1-4; D not resolved. This CDR3 has 12 amino acids. The V end lost 6 bases, the J end lost 8 bases, and 10 bases lay between the germline ends. The germline V gene has CDR1 SNHLY and CDR2 FYNNEI. The CDR3 spells CASRVGSEKLFF. The CDR3 DNA reads as TGTGCCAGCAGGGTGGGGAGCGAAAAACTGTTTTTT.

The J gene is TRBJ2-1, the V gene TRBV27; 9 bases are shared with TRBD2. Germline CDR1 reads MNHEY; CDR2 reads SMNVEV (reference sequence). The CDR3 covers 17 residues. The V segment lost 3 bases and the J segment 4 bases; nucleotides outside the gene matches: 10. CDR3 nucleotides: TGTGCCAGCAGTTTTTTTCCGGGGCGGGGGGGGTACAATGAGCAGTTCTTC. Translation gives CASSFFPGRGGYNEQFF.

The V gene is TRBV6-5, the J gene TRBJ1-1; weak D call: TRBD1 (5 bases). Germline values: CDR1 MNHEY, CDR2 SVGAGI. The ends were cut back, 0 bases at V and 3 bases at J, with 14 bases in the middle. The CDR3 is 16 amino acids. As DNA, the CDR3 is TGTGCCAGCAGTTACTCGATTGGGGCCAGGGACACTGAAGCTTTCTTT. It yields the protein CASSYSIGARDTEAFF.

The chain combines TRBV6-6 with TRBJ2-5; D uncertain. Germline values: CDR1 MNHNY, CDR2 SVGAGI (reference sequence). With 2 bases removed from V and 5 bases from J, the gap between germline ends came to 9 bases. There are 13 residues in the CDR3. The DNA for the CDR3 is TGTGCCAGCAGTTACGAAAATGGGGAGACCCAGTACTTC. This translates into CASSYENGETQYF.